Below, 17 T cell receptor beta chains from the same sample are listed, as sequenced in a study of beta chain features in type 1 diabetes. Their antigens remain unidentified. Broader study findings: For Type 1 diabetes patients, all four CD4+ subsets carried TCRB CDR3s that were moderately but significantly shorter.

TCRB transcripts that were expressed got sequenced, as all of the isolated RNA had been reverse transcribed. Sequencing used immunoSEQ multiplex PCR; TCRdb keeps in-frame clones, though not all of them. The sample carries around 250,000 clones, 11% to 15% recorded once. The specimen sequenced was naive CD4+ T cells from blood. The receptors shown here come from a man aged 25-45 years with type 1 diabetes.

This clone has a handful of counts. V and J are TRBV7-9 and TRBJ2-5; 9 nucleotides line up with TRBD1. Trimming at V came to 3 bases and at J to 4 bases, leaving 9 bases not matched to a gene. CDR1 is SEHNR and CDR2 is FQNEAQ in the germline V gene (reference sequence). The CDR3 totals 16 residues. CDR3 sequence: CASSLGGQGWSETQYF. In nucleotides, the CDR3 is TGTGCCAGCAGCTTGGGGGGACAGGGCTGGTCAGAGACCCAGTACTTC.

This clone was seen a few times. The rearrangement joins TRBV6-1 to TRBJ1-6; 7 nucleotides align to TRBD1. Per the germline V gene, CDR1 is MNHNS and CDR2 is SASEGT. Unmatched junction bases numbered 3, after V lost 6 bases and J lost 1 base. CDR3 length: 15 residues. CDR3 coding DNA: TGTGCCAGCAGGAGGGACAGTTCCTATAATTCACCCCTCCACTTT. Residues: CASRRDSSYNSPLHF.

This clone came up a few times. In the same sample, other DNA sequences code for this CDR3. The gene calls are TRBV19 and TRBJ2-1; 10 positions agree with TRBD2. Germline V gene data show CDR1 as LNHDA and CDR2 as SQIVND (reference sequence). CDR3 length: 14 residues. The V and J ends lost 8 bases and 2 bases, in that order; junction bases with no gene match: 3. The CDR3 nucleotides read TGTGCCAGTTCACTAGCGGGGACCTACAATGAGCAGTTCTTC. This codes for CASSLAGTYNEQFF.

This clone showed up just a few times. The V gene is TRBV4-1, the J gene TRBJ2-2, with 8 positions matching TRBD2. The CDR3 is 16 amino acids. Looked up from germline, CDR1 is MGHRA and CDR2 is YSYEKL. V was pared by 0 bases and J by 7 bases, with 7 bases of the junction left unmatched. The DNA of the CDR3 is TGCGCCAGCAGCCAAGAGGCCGGGAGGGCCCACGGGGAGCTGTTTTTT. It codes for CASSQEAGRAHGELFF.

This clone came up a few times. The chain combines TRBV7-8 with TRBJ2-3; 9 bases agree with TRBD2. With V trimmed by 5 bases and J by 2 bases, 8 bases remained unmatched. CDR3 length equals 16 residues. CDR1 is SGHVS, CDR2 FQNEAQ, per germline. The CDR3 spells CASSPGRLAATDTQYF. The CDR3 DNA reads as TGTGCCAGCAGCCCCGGGCGACTAGCGGCCACAGATACGCAGTATTTT.

This chain links TRBV30 with TRBJ2-7, with TRBD1 matching 10 bases. Trimming cost V 8 bases and J 3 bases; bases outside gene matches: 4. Germline CDR1 is GTSNPN and CDR2 is SVGIG (reference sequence). The CDR3 contains 12 residues. In nucleotides, the CDR3 is TGTGCCCGGGGACAGGGGAGCTACGAGCAGTACTTC. Translated, it gives CARGQGSYEQYF.

In this sample, this clone turned up a few times. The J gene is TRBJ2-2, the V gene TRBV19; 15 bases are shared with TRBD2. Germline CDR1 and CDR2: LNHDA and SQIVND (reference sequence). The CDR3 covers 17 residues. Germline trimming cut 6 bases from V and 2 bases from J; bases unmatched to any gene: 4. The CDR3 nucleotides read TGTGCCAGTAGGCGGGGACTAGCGGGGGGAAACACCGGGGAGCTGTTTTTT. The encoded protein is CASRRGLAGGNTGELFF.

This clone was found a few times. The chain couples TRBV5-1 to TRBJ2-5; 7 nucleotides align to TRBD1. Germline V gives CDR1 SGHRS, CDR2 YFSETQ. V lost 5 bases and J lost 0; bases outside the gene matches: 4. The CDR3 consists of 14 residues. The CDR3 spells CASRVTGDQETQYF. Here the CDR3 DNA reads TGCGCCAGCAGGGTAACAGGGGACCAAGAGACCCAGTACTTC.

In its sample, this clone was seen a few times. V usage is TRBV29-1 and J usage is TRBJ2-7; a possible D gene is TRBD2 (6 bases). This CDR3 contains 12 residues. V was shortened by 7 bases and J by 5 bases, with 15 bases between the two germline ends. The germline CDR1 and CDR2 sequences are SQVTM and ANQGSEA. The CDR3 sequence: CSARRGMDEQYF. The CDR3 nucleotides are TGCAGCGCCCGGCGGGGAATGGACGAGCAGTACTTC.

This clone was recorded a few times. The chain employs TRBV5-1 and TRBJ2-5; D not certain. CDR1 and CDR2 (germline): SGHRS, YFSETQ. With 0 bases removed from V and 0 bases from J, the gap between germline ends came to 9 bases. This CDR3 spans 15 amino acids. In nucleotides, the CDR3 is TGCGCCAGCAGCTTGGAAGGCCAGGACCAAGAGACCCAGTACTTC. This sequence encodes CASSLEGQDQETQYF.

The chain recombines TRBV19 with TRBJ2-5; no firm D call. The CDR3 is 14 amino acids. V lost 1 base, J lost 1 base, and 7 bases lay in between. CDR1 is LNHDA, CDR2 SQIVND, per germline (reference sequence). This CDR3 is CASSIGHFQETQYF. In nucleotides, the CDR3 is TGTGCCAGTAGTATAGGTCACTTCCAAGAGACCCAGTACTTC.

Only a few counts were recorded for this clone. This chain joins TRBV2 and TRBJ2-7; 7 bases line up with TRBD1. The CDR3 loop spans 15 amino acids. The V segment lost 4 bases and the J segment 4 bases; nucleotides outside the gene matches: 10. The germline CDR1 and CDR2 sequences are SNHLY and FYNNEI. CDR3 in amino acids: CASSVSRQGSYEQYF. The CDR3 coding sequence is TGTGCCAGCAGTGTTTCGAGACAGGGCTCGTACGAGCAGTACTTC.

This clone was seen a few times. This sequence joins TRBV2 and TRBJ2-3; the D is unclear. Germline V lookup: CDR1 SNHLY, CDR2 FYNNEI. The ends were cut back, 6 bases at V and 6 bases at J, with 7 bases in the middle. CDR3 length equals 11 residues. CDR3 loop: CASRLSDTQYF. CDR3 coding DNA: TGTGCCAGCAGGTTATCGGATACGCAGTATTTT.

The table lists this clone with a few counts. The chain recombines TRBV6-1 with TRBJ2-7; TRBD1 aligns across 8 bases. J lost 2 bases, V lost 1 base, and 4 bases had no gene match. Germline V gives CDR1 MNHNS, CDR2 SASEGT. The CDR3 consists of 15 residues. The CDR3 protein is CASSEGGQGAYEQYF. CDR3 coding DNA: TGTGCCAGCAGTGAAGGAGGACAGGGAGCCTACGAGCAGTACTTC.

This chain connects TRBV27 to TRBJ1-3; unclear D gene. The CDR3 totals 14 residues. Germline V gene lookup returns CDR1 MNHEY and CDR2 SMNVEV (reference sequence). Trimming removed 3 bases from V and 0 bases from J, with 6 bases in between. CDR3 residues: CASSFSLSGNTIYF. CDR3 DNA sequence: TGTGCCAGCAGTTTTAGCCTCTCTGGAAACACCATATATTTT.

With regard to this clone: The same CDR3 also results from other DNA sequences found in this sample. The chain couples TRBV29-1 to TRBJ1-1; 9 bases line up with TRBD1. The CDR3 is 12 residues long. Germline V gene lookup returns CDR1 SQVTM and CDR2 ANQGSEA. The CDR3 sequence is CSAGQGDTEAFF. CDR3 DNA: TGCAGTGCGGGACAGGGCGATACTGAAGCTTTCTTT. The variable domain in full, completed from reference TRBV29-1 and TRBJ1-1, reads SAVISQKPSRDICQRGTSLTIQCQVDSQVTMMFWYRQQPGQSLTLIATANQGSEATYESGFVIDKFPISRPNLTFSTLTVSNMSPEDSSIYLCSAGQGDTEAFFGQGTRLTVV.

This clone was detected a few times. Here the CDR3 reads CASSETSGEILNEQYF. Written as DNA, the CDR3 is TGTGCCAGCAGCGAGACTAGCGGGGAAATCCTAAACGAGCAGTACTTC. V is TRBV9 and J is TRBJ2-7; 11 bases are shared with TRBD2. The CDR3 runs to 16 residues. Germline CDR1 and CDR2: SGDLS and YYNGEE. V shed 3 bases and J 5 bases; nucleotides not matched to a gene: 10.